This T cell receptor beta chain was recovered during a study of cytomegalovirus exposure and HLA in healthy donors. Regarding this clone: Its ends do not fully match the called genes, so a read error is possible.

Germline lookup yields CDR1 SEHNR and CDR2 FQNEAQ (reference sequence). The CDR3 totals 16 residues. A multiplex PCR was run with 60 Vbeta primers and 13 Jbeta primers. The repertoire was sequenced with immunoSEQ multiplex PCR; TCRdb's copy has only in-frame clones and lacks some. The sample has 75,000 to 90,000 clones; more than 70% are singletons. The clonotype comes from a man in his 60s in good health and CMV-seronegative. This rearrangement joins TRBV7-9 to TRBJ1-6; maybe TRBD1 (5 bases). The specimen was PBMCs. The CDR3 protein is CSSSFDSYSYNSPLHF. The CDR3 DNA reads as TGTTCCAGCAGCTTTGACAGCTACTCCTATAATTCACCCCTCCACTTT.